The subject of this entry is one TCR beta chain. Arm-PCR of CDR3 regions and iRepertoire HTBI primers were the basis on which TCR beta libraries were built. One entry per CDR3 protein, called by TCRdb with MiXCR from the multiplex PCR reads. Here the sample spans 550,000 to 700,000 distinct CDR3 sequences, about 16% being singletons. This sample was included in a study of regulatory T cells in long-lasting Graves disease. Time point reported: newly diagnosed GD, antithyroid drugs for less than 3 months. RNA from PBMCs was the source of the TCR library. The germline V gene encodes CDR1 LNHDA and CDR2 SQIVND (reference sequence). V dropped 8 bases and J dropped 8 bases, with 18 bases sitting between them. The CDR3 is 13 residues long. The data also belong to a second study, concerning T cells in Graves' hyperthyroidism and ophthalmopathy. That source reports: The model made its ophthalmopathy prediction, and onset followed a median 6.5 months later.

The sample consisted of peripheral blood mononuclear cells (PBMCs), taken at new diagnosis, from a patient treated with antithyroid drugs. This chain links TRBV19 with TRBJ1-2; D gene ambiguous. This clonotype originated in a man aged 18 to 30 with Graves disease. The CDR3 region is CASGPFEVLGYTF. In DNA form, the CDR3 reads TGTGCCAGTGGACCTTTTGAGGTCCTAGGCTACACCTTC.